The rows below give T cell receptor beta chains drawn from one sample of a study of blood T cell repertoires in COVID-19. The method was immunoSEQ multiplex PCR; TCRdb's version includes in-frame clones alone and lacks a portion of them. This table has roughly 180,000 clones, around 76% appearing once. The sequencing input was peripheral blood. These receptors originate from a woman aged 50 to 60 with active or convalescent COVID-19. CDR3s include the opening cysteine and the closing phenylalanine or tryptophan. Each record gives: D gene, clone size, J gene, V gene, CDR3 DNA, CDR3 protein. D genes are given only for firm matches. Rows give clone size only sometimes, using once, few, many, or a class for an expanded clone.

TRBD2,.,TRBJ2-5,TRBV7-6,TGTGCCAGCAGCCCCCGGACTAGCGGGGGGGCCGGCGAGACCCAGTACTTC,CASSPRTSGGAGETQYF
.,few,TRBJ1-1,TRBV5-6,TGTGCCAGCAGCGAGGGGGGGGTCCCTGAAGCTTTCTTT,CASSEGGVPEAFF
.,.,TRBJ2-7,TRBV30,TGTGCCTGGAGTGTCGGGGTTTCGGCGTCAGAGCAGTACTTC,CAWSVGVSASEQYF
.,.,TRBJ1-6,TRBV19,TGTGCCAGTAGTATATCTTCCCCAGGGGTTACTTCACCCCTCCACTTT,CASSISSPGVTSPLHF
TRBD1,.,TRBJ2-2,TRBV2,TGTGCCAGCAGCGGGACAGGGCTGGCCGGGGAGCTGTTTTTT,CASSGTGLAGELFF
TRBD1,.,TRBJ2-2,TRBV7-9,TGTGCCAGCAGCTCGAGGGGGCTCGTGGCCGGGGAGCTGTTTTTT,CASSSRGLVAGELFF
.,.,TRBJ2-7,TRBV7-7,TGTGCCAGCAGCTTAGGCCCCGGGAGTTCCTACGAGCAGTACTTC,CASSLGPGSSYEQYF
TRBD2,.,TRBJ2-1,TRBV6-2/TRBV6-3,TGTGCCAGCAGTCTCCCTCCCCAACTAGCGGGAGAGAACAATGAGCAGTTCTTC,CASSLPPQLAGENNEQFF
TRBD1,.,TRBJ1-1,TRBV3-1/TRBV3-2,TGTGCCAGCAGCCCAGGGACAGCCTACACTGAAGCTTTCTTT,CASSPGTAYTEAFF
TRBD2,.,TRBJ2-3,TRBV30,TGTGCCTGGAGTGGAGACGGGGGGGCCACAGATACGCAGTATTTT,CAWSGDGGATDTQYF
.,.,TRBJ2-2,TRBV4-3,TGCGCCAGCAGCCAAGTAGCCGTAATGAGGGCGAACACCGGGGAGCTGTTTTTT,CASSQVAVMRANTGELFF
.,.,TRBJ1-1,TRBV7-8,TGTGCCAGCAGTTCTACTCCCGGGGTTGAAGCTTTCTTT,CASSSTPGVEAFF
TRBD1,few,TRBJ2-1,TRBV11-2,TGTGCCAGCAGCTCAACAGGGGGCTCCTACAATGAGCAGTTCTTC,CASSSTGGSYNEQFF
.,few,TRBJ2-1,TRBV21-1,TGTGCCAGCAGCAATGGGAGCGGGTACAATGAGCAGTTCTTC,CASSNGSGYNEQFF
.,.,TRBJ1-2,TRBV13,TGTGCCAGCAGCTTATCGGGGTTCCTTTATGGCTACACCTTC,CASSLSGFLYGYTF
TRBD1,.,TRBJ1-3,TRBV5-1,TGCGCCAGCAGCACAGGGACAGGAGATTCTGGAAACACCATATATTTT,CASSTGTGDSGNTIYF
TRBD1,.,TRBJ2-5,TRBV5-6,TGTGCCAGCAGCCCACGACCAGGGGGTGAGACCCAGTACTTC,CASSPRPGGETQYF
.,once,TRBJ1-1,TRBV12-3/TRBV12-4,TGTGCCAGCAGTTCCGTCAGGAACACTGAAGCTTTCTTT,CASSSVRNTEAFF
TRBD2,.,TRBJ2-3,TRBV29-1,TGCAGCGTTTCTGGACTAGCGGGGGGCACAGATACGCAGTATTTT,CSVSGLAGGTDTQYF
TRBD1,.,TRBJ1-5,TRBV19,TGTGCCAGTAGTCCCGGGACAGATAGCAATCAGCCCCAGCATTTT,CASSPGTDSNQPQHF
.,.,TRBJ1-1,TRBV12-5,TGTGCTAGTGGTTTCGCTACTCAGGGGACATATGAAGCTTTCTTT,CASGFATQGTYEAFF
TRBD1,.,TRBJ2-4,TRBV18,TGTGCCAGCTCACCTCAGGGGGATGCGCACATTCAGTACTTC,CASSPQGDAHIQYF